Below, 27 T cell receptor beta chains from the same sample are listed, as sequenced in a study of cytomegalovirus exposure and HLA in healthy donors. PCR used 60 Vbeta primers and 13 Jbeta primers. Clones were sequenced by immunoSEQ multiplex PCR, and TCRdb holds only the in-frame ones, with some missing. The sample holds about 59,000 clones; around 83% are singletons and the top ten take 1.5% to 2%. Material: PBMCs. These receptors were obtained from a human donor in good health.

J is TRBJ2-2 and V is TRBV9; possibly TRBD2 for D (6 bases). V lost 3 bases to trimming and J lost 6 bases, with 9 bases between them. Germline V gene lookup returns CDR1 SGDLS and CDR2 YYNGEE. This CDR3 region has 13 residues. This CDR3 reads CASSDTGAGELFF. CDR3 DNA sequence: TGTGCCAGCAGCGATACGGGGGCCGGGGAGCTGTTTTTT.

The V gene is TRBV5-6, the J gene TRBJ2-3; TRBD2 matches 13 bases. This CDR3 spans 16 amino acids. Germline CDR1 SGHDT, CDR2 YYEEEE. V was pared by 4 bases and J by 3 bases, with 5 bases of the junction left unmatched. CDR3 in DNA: TGTGCCAGCAGCCACCAGACTAGCGGGAGGACAGATACGCAGTATTTT. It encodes CASSHQTSGRTDTQYF.

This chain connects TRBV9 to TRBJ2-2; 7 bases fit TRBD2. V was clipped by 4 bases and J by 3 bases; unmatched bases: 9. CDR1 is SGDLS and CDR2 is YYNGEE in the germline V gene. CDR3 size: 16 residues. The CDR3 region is CASSPPLAAYTGELFF. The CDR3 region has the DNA TGTGCCAGCAGCCCCCCCCTAGCGGCTTACACCGGGGAGCTGTTTTTT. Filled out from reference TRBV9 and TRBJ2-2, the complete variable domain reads DSGVTQTPKHLITATGQRVTLRCSPRSGDLSVYWYQQSLDQGLQFLIQYYNGEERAKGNILERFSAQQFPDLHSELNLSSLELGDSALYFCASSPPLAAYTGELFFGEGSRLTVL.

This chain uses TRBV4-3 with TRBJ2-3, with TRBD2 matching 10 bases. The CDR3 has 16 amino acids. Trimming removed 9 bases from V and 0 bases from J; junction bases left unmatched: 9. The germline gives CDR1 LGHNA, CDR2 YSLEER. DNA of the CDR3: TGCGCCAGGAGGGTAGCGGGAGGATCTAGCACAGATACGCAGTATTTT. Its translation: CARRVAGGSSTDTQYF.

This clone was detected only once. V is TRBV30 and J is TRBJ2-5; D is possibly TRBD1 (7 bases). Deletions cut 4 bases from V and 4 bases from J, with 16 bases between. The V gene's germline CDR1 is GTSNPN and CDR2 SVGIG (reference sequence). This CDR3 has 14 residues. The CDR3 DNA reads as TGTGCCTGGATCACGAGCAGGGGGGCAGAGACCCAGTACTTC. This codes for CAWITSRGAETQYF.

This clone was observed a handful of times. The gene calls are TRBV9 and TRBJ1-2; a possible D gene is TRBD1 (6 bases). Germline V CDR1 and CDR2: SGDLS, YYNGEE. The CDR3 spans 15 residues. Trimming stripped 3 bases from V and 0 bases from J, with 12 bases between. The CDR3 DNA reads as TGTGCCAGCAGCGGGTGGACAGAATCTAACTATGGCTACACCTTC. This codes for CASSGWTESNYGYTF.

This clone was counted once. The chain's CDR3 is CAWSGGPYNEQFF. The CDR3 nucleotides read TGTGCCTGGAGCGGGGGGCCGTACAATGAGCAGTTCTTC. The V and J genes are TRBV30 and TRBJ2-1; tentative D call: TRBD2 (7 bases). V was clipped by 3 bases and J by 4 bases, with 10 bases between them. There are 13 residues in the CDR3. The germline V gene has CDR1 GTSNPN and CDR2 SVGIG (reference sequence).

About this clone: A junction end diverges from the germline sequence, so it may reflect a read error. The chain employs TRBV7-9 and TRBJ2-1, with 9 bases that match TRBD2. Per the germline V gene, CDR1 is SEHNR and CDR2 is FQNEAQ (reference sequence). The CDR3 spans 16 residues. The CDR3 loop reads CSSSSYSGRWGNEQFF. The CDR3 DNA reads TGTTCCAGCAGCTCATATAGCGGGAGATGGGGCAATGAGCAGTTCTTC.

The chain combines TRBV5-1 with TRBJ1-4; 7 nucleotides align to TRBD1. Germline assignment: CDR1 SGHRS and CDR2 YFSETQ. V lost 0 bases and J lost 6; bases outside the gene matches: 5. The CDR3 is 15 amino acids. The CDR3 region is CASSLVGQQHEKLFF. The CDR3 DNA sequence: TGCGCCAGCAGCTTGGTGGGACAGCAACATGAAAAACTGTTTTTT.

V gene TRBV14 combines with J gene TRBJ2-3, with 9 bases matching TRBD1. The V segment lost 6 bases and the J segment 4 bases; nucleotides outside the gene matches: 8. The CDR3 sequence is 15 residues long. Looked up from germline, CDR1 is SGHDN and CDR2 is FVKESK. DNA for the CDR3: TGTGCCAGCAGTCCAACAGGGGGCGCATCAGATACGCAGTATTTT. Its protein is CASSPTGGASDTQYF.

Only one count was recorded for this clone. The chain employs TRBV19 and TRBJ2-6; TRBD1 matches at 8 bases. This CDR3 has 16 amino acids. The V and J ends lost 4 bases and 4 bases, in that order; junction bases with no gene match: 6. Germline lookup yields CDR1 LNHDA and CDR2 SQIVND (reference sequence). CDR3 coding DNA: TGTGCCAGTAGTAAGACAGGGGTGAGGGGGGCCAACGTCCTGACTTTC. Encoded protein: CASSKTGVRGANVLTF.

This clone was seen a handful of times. The CDR3 sequence is CASSPLGTSGPNEQFF. CDR3 nucleotide sequence: TGTGCCAGCTCACCGCTGGGGACTAGCGGTCCAAATGAGCAGTTCTTC. The genes are TRBV18 and TRBJ2-1; 11 positions match TRBD2. After removal of 3 bases from V and 7 bases from J, the junction contained 8 bases not matched to a gene. This CDR3 has 16 residues. CDR1 is KGHSH and CDR2 is LQKENI in the germline V gene.

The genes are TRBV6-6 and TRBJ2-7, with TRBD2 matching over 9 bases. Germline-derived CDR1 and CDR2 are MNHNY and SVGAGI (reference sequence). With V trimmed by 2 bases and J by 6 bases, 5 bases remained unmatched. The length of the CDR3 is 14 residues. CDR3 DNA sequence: TGTGCCAGCAGTTACCCGGCGGGGGGGGGCGAGCAGTACTTC. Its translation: CASSYPAGGGEQYF.

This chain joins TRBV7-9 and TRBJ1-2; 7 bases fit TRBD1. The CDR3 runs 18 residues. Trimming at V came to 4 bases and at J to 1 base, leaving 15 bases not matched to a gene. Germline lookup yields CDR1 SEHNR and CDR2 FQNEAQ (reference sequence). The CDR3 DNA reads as TGTGCCAGCAGCTCATTTAAGGGCGAACAGGGGAGTAACTATGGCTACACCTTC. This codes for CASSSFKGEQGSNYGYTF.

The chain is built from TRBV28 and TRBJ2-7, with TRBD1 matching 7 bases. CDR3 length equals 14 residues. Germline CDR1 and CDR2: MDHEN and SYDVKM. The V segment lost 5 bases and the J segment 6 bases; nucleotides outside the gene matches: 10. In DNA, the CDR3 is TGTGCCAGCAGTAGCACCGGGACAGTGGGCGAGCAGTACTTC. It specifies CASSSTGTVGEQYF.

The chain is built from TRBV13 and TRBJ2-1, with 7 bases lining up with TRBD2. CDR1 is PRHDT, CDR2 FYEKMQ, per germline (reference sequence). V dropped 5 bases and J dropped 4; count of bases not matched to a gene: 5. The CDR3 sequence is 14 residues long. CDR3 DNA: TGTGCCAGCAGCCCCCAGGGAGGGTACAATGAGCAGTTCTTC. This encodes CASSPQGGYNEQFF. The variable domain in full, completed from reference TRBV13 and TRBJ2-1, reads AAGVIQSPRHLIKEKRETATLKCYPIPRHDTVYWYQQGPGQDPQFLISFYEKMQSDKGSIPDRFSAQQFSDYHSELNMSSLELGDSALYFCASSPQGGYNEQFFGPGTRLTVL.

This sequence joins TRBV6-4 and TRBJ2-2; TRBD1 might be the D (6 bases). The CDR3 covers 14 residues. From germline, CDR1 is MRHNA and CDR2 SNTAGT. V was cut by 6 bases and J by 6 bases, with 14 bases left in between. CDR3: CASRPGRGAGELFF. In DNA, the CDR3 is TGTGCCAGCAGGCCTGGCAGGGGAGCCGGGGAGCTGTTTTTT.

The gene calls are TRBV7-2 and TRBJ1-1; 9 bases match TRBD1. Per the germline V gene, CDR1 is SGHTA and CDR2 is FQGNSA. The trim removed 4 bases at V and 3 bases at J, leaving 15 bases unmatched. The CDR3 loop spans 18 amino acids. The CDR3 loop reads CASSSHRGRGGKDTEAFF. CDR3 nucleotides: TGTGCCAGCAGCTCACACAGGGGGCGAGGGGGTAAGGACACTGAAGCTTTCTTT.

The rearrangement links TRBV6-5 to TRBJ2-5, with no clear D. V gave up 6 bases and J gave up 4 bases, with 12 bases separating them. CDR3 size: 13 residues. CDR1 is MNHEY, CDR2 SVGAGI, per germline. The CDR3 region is CASRNTLLETQYF. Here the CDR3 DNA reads TGTGCCAGCAGAAACACCCTTCTAGAGACCCAGTACTTC.

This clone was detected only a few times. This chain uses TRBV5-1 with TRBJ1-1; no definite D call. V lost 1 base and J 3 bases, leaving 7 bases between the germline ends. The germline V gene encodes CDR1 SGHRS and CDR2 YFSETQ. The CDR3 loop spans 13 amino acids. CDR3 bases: TGCGCCAGCAGCTTGCCCCGCGACACTGAAGCTTTCTTT. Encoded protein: CASSLPRDTEAFF.

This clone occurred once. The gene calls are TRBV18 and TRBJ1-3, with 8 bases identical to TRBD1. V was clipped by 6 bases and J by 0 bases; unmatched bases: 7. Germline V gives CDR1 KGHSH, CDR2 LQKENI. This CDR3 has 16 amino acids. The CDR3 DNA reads TGTGCCAGCTCCCAGGCAGGGACAGGCTCTGGAAACACCATATATTTT. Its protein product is CASSQAGTGSGNTIYF.

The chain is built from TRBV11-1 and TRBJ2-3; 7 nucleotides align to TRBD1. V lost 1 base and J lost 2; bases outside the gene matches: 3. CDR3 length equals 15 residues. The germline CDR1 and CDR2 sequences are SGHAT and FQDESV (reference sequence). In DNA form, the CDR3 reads TGTGCCAGCAGCTTAGAAACAGGGGACACAGATACGCAGTATTTT. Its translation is CASSLETGDTDTQYF.

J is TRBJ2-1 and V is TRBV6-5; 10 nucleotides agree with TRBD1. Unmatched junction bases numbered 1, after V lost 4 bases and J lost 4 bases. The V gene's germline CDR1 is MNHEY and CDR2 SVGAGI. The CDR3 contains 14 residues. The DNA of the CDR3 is TGTGCCAGCAGTTCGGGACAGGGGTACAATGAGCAGTTCTTC. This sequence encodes CASSSGQGYNEQFF.

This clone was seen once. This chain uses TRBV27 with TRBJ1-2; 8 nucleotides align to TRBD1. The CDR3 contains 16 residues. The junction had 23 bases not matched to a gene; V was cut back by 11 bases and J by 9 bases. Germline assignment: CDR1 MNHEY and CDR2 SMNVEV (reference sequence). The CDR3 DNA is TGTGCCCGATTAGGTGTAGGGGGACAGGTGACGTGGAGCTACACCTTC. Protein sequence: CARLGVGGQVTWSYTF.

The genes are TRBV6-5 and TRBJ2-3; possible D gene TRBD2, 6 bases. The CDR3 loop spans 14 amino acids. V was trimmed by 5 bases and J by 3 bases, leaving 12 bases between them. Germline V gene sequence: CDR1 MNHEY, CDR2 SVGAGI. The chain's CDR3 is CASSQRVGTDTQYF. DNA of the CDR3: TGTGCCAGCAGTCAGCGGGTCGGAACAGATACGCAGTATTTT.

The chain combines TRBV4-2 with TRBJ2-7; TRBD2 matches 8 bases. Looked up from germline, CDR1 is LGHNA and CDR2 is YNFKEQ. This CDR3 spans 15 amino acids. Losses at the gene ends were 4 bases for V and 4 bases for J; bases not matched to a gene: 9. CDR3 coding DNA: TGTGCCAGCAGCCCCCCGGGGGGGACTAGTTACGAGCAGTACTTC. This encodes CASSPPGGTSYEQYF.

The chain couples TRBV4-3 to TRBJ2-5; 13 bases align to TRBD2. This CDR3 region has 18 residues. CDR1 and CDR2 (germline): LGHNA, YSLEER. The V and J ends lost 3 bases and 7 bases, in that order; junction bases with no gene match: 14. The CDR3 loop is CASSHRTSGGDPSGTQYF. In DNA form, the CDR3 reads TGCGCCAGCAGCCACAGGACTAGCGGGGGCGATCCCTCGGGGACCCAGTACTTC.